These T cell receptor beta chains were read from a single sample in a study of T cells in localized non-small cell lung cancer. Assay: immunoSEQ multiplex PCR; the TCRdb copy retains only in-frame clones and omits some. The sample lists about 48,000 clones, around 77% occurring once. Sequencing was performed on peripheral blood, taken before any cancer treatment. These receptors originate from a man aged 40 to 75 with stage I squamous cell lung carcinoma. The CDR3 runs from the conserved cysteine through the conserved F or W. D genes are given only for firm matches. Not every row has a clone size; where given, it reads once, few, many or a size class.

j_call: TRBJ2-1; v_call: TRBV4-2; cdr3_length: 15; clone_size: .; d_call: TRBD2; cdr3_aa: CASSPIAGGRNEQFF; cdr3_nt: TGTGCCAGCAGCCCGATAGCGGGGGGGCGCAATGAGCAGTTCTTC
j_call: TRBJ2-3; v_call: TRBV30; cdr3_length: 14; clone_size: .; d_call: .; cdr3_aa: CAWSGVGNTDTQYF; cdr3_nt: TGTGCCTGGAGTGGGGTAGGGAACACAGATACGCAGTATTTT
j_call: TRBJ1-5; v_call: TRBV6-1; cdr3_length: 15; clone_size: .; d_call: .; cdr3_aa: CASSRVGERNQPQHF; cdr3_nt: TGTGCCAGCAGTCGAGTTGGGGAGAGAAATCAGCCCCAGCATTTT
j_call: TRBJ2-7; v_call: TRBV5-4; cdr3_length: 15; clone_size: .; d_call: .; cdr3_aa: CASSLEPTSSYEQYF; cdr3_nt: TGTGCCAGCAGCTTGGAACCGACGAGCTCCTACGAGCAGTACTTC
j_call: TRBJ1-2; v_call: TRBV5-1; cdr3_length: 14; clone_size: .; d_call: .; cdr3_aa: CASSLEGDTYGYTF; cdr3_nt: TGCGCCAGCAGCTTGGAGGGGGACACTTATGGCTACACCTTC
j_call: TRBJ2-3; v_call: TRBV7-2; cdr3_length: 16; clone_size: once; d_call: TRBD2; cdr3_aa: CASSLGQRGGVDTQYF; cdr3_nt: TGTGCCAGCAGCTTAGGTCAGCGGGGGGGCGTCGATACGCAGTATTTT
j_call: TRBJ1-1; v_call: TRBV7-9; cdr3_length: 14; clone_size: once; d_call: .; cdr3_aa: CASSLSTVNTEAFF; cdr3_nt: TGTGCCAGCAGCTTAAGCACAGTGAACACTGAAGCTTTCTTT
j_call: TRBJ2-3; v_call: TRBV9; cdr3_length: 15; clone_size: once; d_call: TRBD2; cdr3_aa: CASSVVAGGTDTQYF; cdr3_nt: TGTGCCAGCAGCGTAGTGGCGGGGGGCACAGATACGCAGTATTTT
j_call: TRBJ2-7; v_call: TRBV18; cdr3_length: 14; clone_size: few; d_call: TRBD2; cdr3_aa: CASSPLAGEYEQYF; cdr3_nt: TGTGCCAGCTCACCTCTAGCGGGGGAATACGAGCAGTACTTC
j_call: TRBJ2-1; v_call: TRBV5-1; cdr3_length: 14; clone_size: .; d_call: .; cdr3_aa: CASSSGGTYNEQFF; cdr3_nt: TGCGCCAGCAGCTCCGGGGGAACCTACAATGAGCAGTTCTTC
j_call: TRBJ2-1; v_call: TRBV10-3; cdr3_length: 19; clone_size: .; d_call: TRBD2; cdr3_aa: CAISFYGLAGTSSYNEQFF; cdr3_nt: TGTGCCATCTCATTTTACGGACTAGCGGGGACCAGCTCCTACAATGAGCAGTTCTTC
j_call: TRBJ2-7; v_call: TRBV27; cdr3_length: 13; clone_size: .; d_call: .; cdr3_aa: CASSARSSYEQYF; cdr3_nt: TGTGCCAGCAGTGCCCGGAGCTCCTACGAGCAGTACTTC
j_call: TRBJ1-2; v_call: TRBV28; cdr3_length: 17; clone_size: few; d_call: TRBD1; cdr3_aa: CASSLLLGGTGDDGYTF; cdr3_nt: TGTGCCAGCAGTTTATTATTAGGGGGGACAGGGGATGACGGCTACACCTTC
j_call: TRBJ2-7; v_call: TRBV4-2; cdr3_length: 15; clone_size: .; d_call: TRBD1; cdr3_aa: CASSQVGQGSYEQYF; cdr3_nt: TGTGCCAGCAGCCAAGTTGGACAGGGTTCCTACGAGCAGTACTTC
j_call: TRBJ1-2; v_call: TRBV4-2; cdr3_length: 16; clone_size: .; d_call: TRBD1; cdr3_aa: CASSQDGQGYNYGYTF; cdr3_nt: TGTGCCAGCAGCCAAGACGGACAGGGGTATAACTATGGCTACACCTTC
j_call: TRBJ2-2; v_call: TRBV7-2; cdr3_length: 15; clone_size: .; d_call: TRBD2; cdr3_aa: CASSASGGGTGELFF; cdr3_nt: TGTGCCAGCAGTGCTAGCGGGGGTGGGACCGGGGAGCTGTTTTTT